This passage covers 17 T cell receptor beta chains from one sample sequenced in a study of T-cell reconstitution after alpha-beta-depleted transplantation in children. Using unique molecular identifiers, the investigators prepared the TCRbeta library. TCRdb recomputed calls from the PCR reads with MiXCR, one row per CDR3 protein. Counted here are a few hundred thousand distinct CDR3 sequences, 25% to 30% occurring once; the ten biggest clones make up less than 40%. This sample comprised PBMCs, obtained before TCRalphabeta/CD19-depleted stem cell transplant. These receptors were obtained from a boy in the first two years of life with Wiskott-Aldrich syndrome, due to receive a stem cell transplant.

The sample holds a few counts of this clonotype. The genes are TRBV6-5 and TRBJ1-5; D is undetermined. The germline V gene encodes CDR1 MNHEY and CDR2 SVGAGI. CDR3 length: 15 residues. Trimming took off 0 bases at V and 3 bases at J, with 9 bases between the two ends. The CDR3 region is CASSYSAAINQPQHF. The CDR3, as DNA: TGTGCCAGCAGTTACTCGGCAGCGATCAATCAGCCCCAGCATTTT.

This clonotype has just a few counts. This sequence joins TRBV5-6 and TRBJ2-3; 7 bases fit TRBD2. The germline V gene has CDR1 SGHDT and CDR2 YYEEEE. V was pared by 0 bases and J by 4 bases, with 5 bases of the junction left unmatched. CDR3 size: 15 residues. CDR3 in DNA: TGTGCCAGCAGCTTGGTGTCGCTAGCGGCAGATACGCAGTATTTT. Protein: CASSLVSLAADTQYF.

This clonotype was seen a handful of times. V is TRBV7-8 and J is TRBJ2-1; 8 bases map to TRBD2. Trimming removed 1 base from V and 6 bases from J; junction bases left unmatched: 5. Germline CDR1 is SGHVS and CDR2 is FQNEAQ. The CDR3 spans 15 residues. CDR3 in amino acids: CASSLGASGLNEQFF. Written as DNA, the CDR3 is TGTGCCAGCAGCTTAGGGGCTAGCGGGCTCAATGAGCAGTTCTTC.

This clonotype was observed many times. CDR3 region: CASSLTSGSFRELFF. CDR3 nucleotides: TGTGCCAGCAGTTTGACTAGCGGGAGCTTCAGGGAGCTGTTTTTT. V usage is TRBV28 and J usage is TRBJ2-2; 12 positions agree with TRBD2. This CDR3 has 15 amino acids. Germline V CDR1 and CDR2: MDHEN, SYDVKM. The V and J ends lost 3 bases and 9 bases, in that order; junction bases with no gene match: 5.

This clonotype has a handful of counts. The V gene is TRBV11-2, the J gene TRBJ1-1; possibly TRBD1 for D (6 bases). Germline-derived CDR1 and CDR2 are SGHAT and FQNNGV. V lost 7 bases and J lost 0, with 12 bases in between. The CDR3 extends over 14 amino acids. This chain's CDR3 is CASNYGQLNTEAFF. The DNA of the CDR3 is TGTGCCAGCAATTACGGACAGCTGAACACTGAAGCTTTCTTT.

This clonotype has just a few counts. The chain couples TRBV5-1 to TRBJ2-1, with D unclear. Germline CDR1 reads SGHRS; CDR2 reads YFSETQ. V was cut by 2 bases and J by 6 bases, with 12 bases left in between. This CDR3 spans 14 amino acids. The CDR3, as DNA: TGCGCCAGCAGCTTCAGAGACATGGGCAATGAGCAGTTCTTC. Amino acids: CASSFRDMGNEQFF.

The rearrangement uses TRBV5-1 and TRBJ2-3, with D perhaps TRBD1 (6 bases). The V end lost 4 bases, the J end lost 2 bases, and 17 bases lay between the germline ends. Per germline, CDR1 SGHRS and CDR2 YFSETQ. The CDR3 length is 16 residues. The CDR3 region has the DNA TGCGCCAGCAGCCCGAGGACAGCTAGAACCACAGATACGCAGTATTTT. Its translation is CASSPRTARTTDTQYF.

This chain joins TRBV5-1 and TRBJ2-4; D not certain. The CDR3 contains 18 residues. Per germline, CDR1 SGHRS and CDR2 YFSETQ. The V gene lost 1 base and the J gene lost 2 bases, with 19 bases spanning the gap. The CDR3 loop reads CASSLFGSVALTKNIQYF. The DNA for the CDR3 is TGCGCCAGCAGCTTGTTCGGCAGCGTGGCTTTAACCAAAAACATTCAGTACTTC.

V gene TRBV7-9 combines with J gene TRBJ2-5; TRBD2 matches 9 bases. The V segment lost 5 bases and the J segment 5 bases; nucleotides outside the gene matches: 9. The germline CDR1 and CDR2 sequences are SEHNR and FQNEAQ (reference sequence). The CDR3 spans 15 residues. CDR3 sequence reads: CASSPSGKGGETQYF. In DNA form, the CDR3 reads TGTGCCAGCAGCCCTAGCGGGAAGGGTGGGGAGACCCAGTACTTC. Filled out from reference TRBV7-9 and TRBJ2-5, the complete variable domain reads DTGVSQNPRHKITKRGQNVTFRCDPISEHNRLYWYRQTLGQGPEFLTYFQNEAQLEKSRLLSDRFSAERPKGSFSTLEIQRTEQGDSAMYLCASSPSGKGGETQYFGPGTRLLVL.

Points on this clonotype: This is likely a read error, given that the CDR3 carries no conserved phenylalanine or tryptophan at its end. The rearrangement joins TRBV28 to TRBJ2-5; D perhaps matches TRBD2 (6 bases). CDR1 is MDHEN and CDR2 is SYDVKM in the germline V gene. Trimming shortened V by 10 bases and J by 1 base, and 13 bases separated the two germline ends. The CDR3 has 13 amino acids. The CDR3 DNA sequence: TGTGCCACCGCGCAGGGAGGCCAAGAGACCCAGTACCCC. The encoded protein is CATAQGGQETQYP.

This clonotype turned up a few times. V usage is TRBV21-1 and J usage is TRBJ2-5; the D call of TRBD1 is as the table states it, not checked on the DNA. TRBV21-1 counts as a pseudogene. This CDR3 has 16 amino acids. The CDR3 nucleotides read TGTGCCAGCAGCACAAACCCCGGGACATACCAAGAGACCCAGTACTTC. It is translated as CASSTNPGTYQETQYF.

This clonotype was observed a few times. CDR3 nucleotides: TGCGCCAGCATGGGGGCGGGAGATAGCAATGAGCAGTTCTTC. Translated: CASMGAGDSNEQFF. J is TRBJ2-1 and V is TRBV10-2; D is possibly TRBD2 (7 bases). Trimming pared 7 bases from V and 6 bases from J, leaving 16 bases between. Germline lookup yields CDR1 WSHSY and CDR2 SAAADI. The CDR3 is 14 residues long.

The chain employs TRBV28 and TRBJ1-5; 7 bases are shared with TRBD1. Germline loops: CDR1 MDHEN, CDR2 SYDVKM. This CDR3 is built from 14 residues. The V and J ends lost 7 bases and 5 bases, in that order; junction bases with no gene match: 8. Written as DNA, the CDR3 is TGTGCCAGCACCGAACAGGGGCGGGATCAGCCCCAGCATTTT. Its translation is CASTEQGRDQPQHF. Using reference TRBV28 and TRBJ1-5 for the parts outside the CDR3, the full variable domain is DVKVTQSSRYLVKRTGEKVFLECVQDMDHENMFWYRQDPGLGLRLIYFSYDVKMKEKGDIPEGYSVSREKKERFSLILESASTNQTSMYLCASTEQGRDQPQHFGDGTRLSIL.

The CDR3 region has the DNA TGTGCCAGCAGTCGGACCGGGACAGGGAGCGAGCAGTACTTC. Protein sequence: CASSRTGTGSEQYF. The chain carries TRBV12-3 or TRBV12-4 and TRBJ2-7, with 9 bases identical to TRBD1. Trimming removed 5 bases from V and 6 bases from J; junction bases left unmatched: 8. The CDR3 has 14 residues.

This clonotype was seen a handful of times. The chain combines TRBV12-3 or TRBV12-4 with TRBJ2-7; 11 bases map to TRBD2. V was pared by 5 bases and J by 3 bases, with 6 bases of the junction left unmatched. The CDR3 is 15 amino acids. CDR3 sequence: CASSRGLAGGYEQYF. DNA of the CDR3: TGTGCCAGCAGTCGAGGACTAGCGGGTGGCTACGAGCAGTACTTC.

The chain combines TRBV12-3 or TRBV12-4 with TRBJ2-1; the match to TRBD2 covers 8 bases. This CDR3 is built from 15 residues. The junction had 14 bases not matched to a gene; V was cut back by 7 bases and J by 9 bases. The CDR3 reads CASIIGGGLPAEQFF. CDR3 in DNA: TGTGCCAGCATTATCGGGGGGGGCCTACCCGCTGAGCAGTTCTTC.

The rearrangement links TRBV20-1 to TRBJ2-7; 8 bases align to TRBD1. The V segment lost 3 bases and the J segment 3 bases; nucleotides outside the gene matches: 4. CDR1 and CDR2 (germline): DFQATT, SNEGSKA (reference sequence). The CDR3 runs 13 residues. This chain's CDR3 is CSARRTGSYEQYF. The CDR3 region has the DNA TGCAGTGCTAGGAGGACAGGGAGCTACGAGCAGTACTTC.